This note documents a single TCR beta chain sequence. At the DNA level, this CDR3 is encoded by other sequences in the same sample as well. As for treatment: oral pan-JAK inhibitor, 5-10 mg twice daily. This entry comes from a study of CD8+ T cells in alopecia areata. Study in general: Affected scalp percentage set treated patients' severity scores.

V shed 2 bases and J 5 bases; nucleotides not matched to a gene: 6. Looked up from germline, CDR1 is SGHRS and CDR2 is YFSETQ. The CDR3 has 14 residues. cDNA reverse transcribed from extracted RNA served as the sequencing template. Profiled with immunoSEQ multiplex PCR; TCRdb holds only in-frame clones, not every one. The sample contains 200,000 or so clones, roughly two fifths of which appear only once. The origin of this receptor is a human donor with alopecia areata. The sequenced sample was CD4+ T cells sorted from blood, obtained at approximately week 36, from a patient treated with tofacitinib. The chain combines TRBV5-1 with TRBJ1-1; 7 bases match TRBD1. CDR3 loop: CASSLEQGRTEAFF. CDR3 in DNA: TGCGCCAGCAGCTTAGAACAGGGGAGGACTGAAGCTTTCTTT. Full variable domain (remainder filled in from reference TRBV5-1 and TRBJ1-1): KAGVTQTPRYLIKTRGQQVTLSCSPISGHRSVSWYQQTPGQGLQFLFEYFSETQRNKGNFPGRFSGRQFSNSRSEMNVSTLELGDSALYLCASSLEQGRTEAFFGQGTRLTVV.